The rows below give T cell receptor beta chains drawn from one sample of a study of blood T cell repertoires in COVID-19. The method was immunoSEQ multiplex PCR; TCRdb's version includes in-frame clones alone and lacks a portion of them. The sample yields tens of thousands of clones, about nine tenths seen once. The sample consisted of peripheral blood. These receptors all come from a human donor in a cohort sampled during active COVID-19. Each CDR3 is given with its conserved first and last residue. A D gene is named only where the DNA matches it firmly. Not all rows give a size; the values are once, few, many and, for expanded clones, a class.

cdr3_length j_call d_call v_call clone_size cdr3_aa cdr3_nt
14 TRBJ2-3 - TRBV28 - CASSVAGRTDTQYF TGTGCCAGCAGTGTTGCAGGCCGCACAGATACGCAGTATTTT
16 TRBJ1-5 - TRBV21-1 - CASSIKVTGTVQPQHF TGTGCCAGCAGCATAAAAGTGACAGGGACGGTCCAGCCCCAGCATTTT
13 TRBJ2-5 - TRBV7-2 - CASSLGGQETQYF TGTGCCAGCAGCTTGGGAGGCCAAGAGACCCAGTACTTC
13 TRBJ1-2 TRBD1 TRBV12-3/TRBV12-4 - CASKRDRGDGYTF TGTGCCAGCAAGCGGGACAGGGGCGATGGCTACACCTTC
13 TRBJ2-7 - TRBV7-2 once CASSLAYSYEQYF TGTGCCAGCAGCTTAGCGTACAGCTACGAGCAGTACTTC
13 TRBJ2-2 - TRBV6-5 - CASTSKNTGELFF TGTGCCAGCACCAGTAAAAACACCGGGGAGCTGTTTTTT
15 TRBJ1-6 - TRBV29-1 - CSVAVEGVPNSPLHF TGCAGCGTTGCCGTAGAGGGGGTTCCGAATTCACCCCTCCACTTT
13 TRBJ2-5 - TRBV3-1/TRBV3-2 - CASSKKRDETQYF TGTGCCAGCAGTAAAAAACGGGATGAGACCCAGTACTTC
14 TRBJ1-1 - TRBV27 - CASSYRGRNTEAFF TGTGCCAGCAGTTATAGAGGGAGGAACACTGAAGCTTTCTTT
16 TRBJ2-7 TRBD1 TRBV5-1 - CASSLARGRSSYEQYF TGCGCCAGCAGCTTGGCGAGGGGGCGCAGCTCCTACGAGCAGTACTTC
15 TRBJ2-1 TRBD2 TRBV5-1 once CASSATSGSNNEQFF TGCGCCAGCAGCGCCACTAGCGGGAGTAACAATGAGCAGTTCTTC
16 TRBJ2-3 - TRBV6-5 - CASSYPPGGRPDTQYF TGTGCCAGCAGTTACCCGCCGGGGGGCCGTCCAGATACGCAGTATTTT
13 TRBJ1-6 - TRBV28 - CASRRQPNSPLHF TGTGCCAGCAGGAGACAGCCGAATTCACCCCTCCACTTT
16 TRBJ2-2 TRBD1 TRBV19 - CASMGERGRGTGELFF TGTGCCAGTATGGGGGAAAGGGGGCGAGGAACCGGGGAGCTGTTTTTT
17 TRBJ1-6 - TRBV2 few CASTDRLGLTGDSPLHF TGTGCCAGCACCGACAGGTTGGGACTAACTGGGGATTCACCCCTCCACTTT
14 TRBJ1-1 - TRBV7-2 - CASSFRTANTEAFF TGTGCCAGCAGCTTTAGGACAGCGAACACTGAAGCTTTCTTT
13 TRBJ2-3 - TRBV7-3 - CASSRIGADTQYF TGTGCCAGCAGCCGGATAGGGGCAGATACGCAGTATTTT
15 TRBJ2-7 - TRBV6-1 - CASSEAGLSSYEQYF TGTGCCAGCAGTGAAGCAGGACTGAGCTCCTACGAGCAGTACTTC
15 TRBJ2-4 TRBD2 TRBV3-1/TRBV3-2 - CASSQASSGKNIQYF TGTGCCAGCAGCCAGGCCTCTAGCGGAAAAAACATTCAGTACTTC
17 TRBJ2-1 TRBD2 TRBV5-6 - CASSSWGLAGVFTEQFF TGTGCCAGCAGCTCGTGGGGACTAGCGGGGGTGTTCACTGAGCAGTTCTTC
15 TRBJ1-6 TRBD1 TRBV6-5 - CASSYSWTGTAPLHF TGTGCCAGCAGTTACTCTTGGACAGGGACGGCACCCCTCCACTTT
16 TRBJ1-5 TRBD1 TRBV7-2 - CASSGRTGSSNQPQHF TGTGCCAGCAGCGGACGGACAGGGAGCAGCAATCAGCCCCAGCATTTT
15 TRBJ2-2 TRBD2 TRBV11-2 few CASSLGGGNTGELFF TGTGCCAGCAGCTTAGGCGGGGGGAACACCGGGGAGCTGTTTTTT
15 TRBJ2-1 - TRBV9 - CASSVGGLSYNEQFF TGTGCCAGCAGCGTAGGTGGACTTTCCTACAATGAGCAGTTCTTC
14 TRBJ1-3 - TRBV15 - CATSRWTGGNTIYF TGTGCCACCAGCAGGTGGACGGGAGGAAACACCATATATTTT
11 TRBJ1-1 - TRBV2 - CASAKGLGAFF TGTGCCAGCGCTAAGGGGTTGGGAGCTTTCTTT
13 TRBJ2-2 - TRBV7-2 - CASSLTTLGELFF TGTGCCAGCAGCTTAACTACCCTCGGGGAGCTGTTTTTT
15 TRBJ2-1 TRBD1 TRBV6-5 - CASRLNRGYLNEQFF TGTGCCAGCAGACTTAACAGGGGTTACCTCAATGAGCAGTTCTTC
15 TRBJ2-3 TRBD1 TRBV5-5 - CASSVDRGSTDTQYF TGTGCCAGCAGCGTGGACAGGGGGTCCACAGATACGCAGTATTTT
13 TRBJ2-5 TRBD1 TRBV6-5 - CASRATTQGAQYF TGTGCCAGCAGAGCCACTACCCAGGGGGCCCAGTACTTC
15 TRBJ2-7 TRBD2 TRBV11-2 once CASSLEAGESYEQYF TGTGCCAGCAGCTTAGAAGCGGGAGAATCCTACGAGCAGTACTTC
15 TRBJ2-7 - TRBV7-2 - CASRWGTGFGGEQYF TGTGCCAGCAGGTGGGGAACAGGGTTCGGGGGGGAGCAGTACTTC
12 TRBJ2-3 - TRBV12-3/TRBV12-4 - CASSLAQRTQYF TGTGCCAGCAGTTTAGCGCAGCGGACGCAGTATTTT
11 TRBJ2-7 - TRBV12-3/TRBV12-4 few CASSEYYEQYF TGTGCCAGCTCTGAGTACTACGAGCAGTACTTC
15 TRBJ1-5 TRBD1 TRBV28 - CASSPSTGANQPQHF TGTGCCAGCAGTCCCTCGACAGGGGCCAATCAGCCCCAGCATTTT
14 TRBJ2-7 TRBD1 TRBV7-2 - CASSKDRGSYEQYF TGTGCCAGCAGCAAGGACAGGGGTTCCTACGAGCAGTACTTC
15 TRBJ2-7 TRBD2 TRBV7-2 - CASSLAAGVQSGQYF TGTGCCAGCAGCTTAGCAGCGGGAGTACAATCGGGGCAGTACTTC
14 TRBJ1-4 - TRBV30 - CAWSVQGAGGKLFF TGTGCCTGGAGTGTACAAGGGGCGGGGGGTAAACTGTTTTTT
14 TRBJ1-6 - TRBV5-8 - CASSFRRGNSPLHF TGTGCCAGCAGCTTCCGCAGGGGCAATTCACCCCTCCACTTT
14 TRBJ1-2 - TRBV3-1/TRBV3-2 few CASSQWSRVGGYTF TGTGCCAGCAGCCAATGGTCGAGGGTGGGTGGCTACACCTTC
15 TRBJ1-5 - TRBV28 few CASSFSGASNQPQHF TGTGCCAGCAGTTTTTCAGGGGCCTCCAATCAGCCCCAGCATTTT
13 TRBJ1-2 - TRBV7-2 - CASSLVVTSGYTF TGTGCCAGCAGCTTAGTCGTAACTAGTGGCTACACCTTC
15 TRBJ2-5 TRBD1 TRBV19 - CASSPGTGVQETQYF TGTGCCAGTAGTCCCGGGACAGGGGTCCAAGAGACCCAGTACTTC
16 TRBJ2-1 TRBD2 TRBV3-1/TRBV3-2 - CASSQGTSGGQDEQFF TGTGCCAGCAGCCAAGGAACTAGCGGGGGGCAGGATGAGCAGTTCTTC
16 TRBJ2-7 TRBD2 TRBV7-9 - CASSSTGLAASYEQYF TGTGCCAGCAGCTCCACGGGACTAGCGGCCAGTTACGAGCAGTACTTC
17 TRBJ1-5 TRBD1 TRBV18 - CASSRGQGAKGNQPQHF TGTGCCAGCTCACGGGGACAGGGGGCGAAAGGCAATCAGCCCCAGCATTTT